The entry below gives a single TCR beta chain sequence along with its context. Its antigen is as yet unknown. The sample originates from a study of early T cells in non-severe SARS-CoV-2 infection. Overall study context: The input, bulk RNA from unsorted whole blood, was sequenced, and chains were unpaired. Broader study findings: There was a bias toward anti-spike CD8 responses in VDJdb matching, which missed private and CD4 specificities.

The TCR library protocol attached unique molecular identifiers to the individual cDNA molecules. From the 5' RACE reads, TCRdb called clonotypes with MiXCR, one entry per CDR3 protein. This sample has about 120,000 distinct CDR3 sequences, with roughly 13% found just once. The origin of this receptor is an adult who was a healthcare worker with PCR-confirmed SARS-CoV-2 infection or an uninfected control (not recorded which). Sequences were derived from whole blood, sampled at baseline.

CDR3 DNA: TGTGCCAGCTCGCCGGGACTAGCGGGAGGCGAGACCCAGTACTTC. This encodes CASSPGLAGGETQYF. The V call is TRBV18, the J call TRBJ2-5; TRBD2 matches at 15 bases. The V and J ends lost 6 bases and 5 bases, in that order; junction bases with no gene match: 4. Germline CDR1 KGHSH, CDR2 LQKENI. The CDR3 totals 15 residues. The complete variable domain, with remaining parts taken from reference TRBV18 and TRBJ2-5, reads NAGVMQNPRHLVRRRGQEARLRCSPMKGHSHVYWYRQLPEEGLKFMVYLQKENIIDESGMPKERFSAEFPKEGPSILRIQQVVRGDSAAYFCASSPGLAGGETQYFGPGTRLLVL.